The entry that follows covers one T cell receptor (beta chain) sequence. A few counts support this clone. The target of this receptor is not known. Base quality data are lacking; no much larger clone is found one base away. The receptor library was made with the immunoSEQ multiplex PCR assay. TCR beta CDR3 sequencing was performed on DNA from the cultured, isolated CD4+ T cells. As for the authors' bioinformatics: Non-productive TCR sequences were discarded, and reads were trimmed to the CDR3 region, with only CDR3s of 7 or more amino acids retained. The MANAFEST web app was used to pick out antigen-specific clonotypes by comparing their expansion in peptide wells with that in reference cultures. To count as positive, a clone had to show expansion at FDR<0.05 compared with the reference and with all other wells, an odds ratio above 5, and a frequency above 0.1% in two replicate wells. A clonotype was called cross-reactive if it was significantly expanded both in SARS-CoV-2 spike wells and in at least one common cold coronavirus spike condition. Levenshtein distance calculated with the stringdist R package was used to assess CDR3 similarity, and unrooted trees were constructed with ape in R 3.6.1. The immuneACCESS repertoire file appears here via TCRdb, limited to in-frame rearrangements. These files lack a portion of the clones; in checked studies, under half of the deficit traces to unresolved V genes, and the cause of the others is not known. D and trimming were read from the DNA, whereas the V and J calls and clone size are those reported in that table. The sample table contains some 30,000 clones; only one count was recorded for 83% of them. Together, the top ten hold almost 1.5% of the sample.

From the germline V gene (reference sequence), CDR1 is LGHDT and CDR2 is YNNKEL. The CDR3, cysteine through phenylalanine, is 17 amino acids long. Just the 51-base CDR3 DNA is kept, in frame starting at base 1. Clipping removes 1 base from V and 8 bases from J, with 10 as the unmatched junction base count. The data belong to a study of vaccination effects on CD4 cells after COVID-19 (dated by TCRdb to between 2021 and 2024). In terms of the full investigation: Across the study, the median time from the second dose to post-vaccine sampling was 72 days (range 14 to 241). The study compared SARS-CoV-2 spike-specific CD4+ TCR repertoires before and after mRNA vaccination in COVID-19 convalescent patients and infection-naive vaccine recipients. The full study included 10 to 11 COVID-19 convalescent patients and several SARS-CoV-2-naive healthy vaccine recipients. The Oncomine TCR Beta short-read assay on an Illumina iSeq 100 was used to sequence cultures from other donors in the study. Overall results and qualifications from the work: At late post-vaccination timepoints, both infection-induced and vaccine-induced clones showed marked clonal contraction, consistent with waning T cell responses. In healthy vaccine recipients, vaccine-induced clones were almost all SARS-CoV-2 mono-reactive, with only 1 of 255 cross-reactive with common cold coronaviruses. Limitations of the study were the small number of convalescent patients and the absence of early post-infection timepoints.

In the ViraFEST assay, PBMC were stimulated with viral peptide pools, and TCR sequencing was then used to find antigen-specific CD4+ T cell clonotypes based on their expansion. After approximately eleven days of culture, CD4+ T cells were isolated with the EasySep CD4+ T cell isolation kit. Participants received two doses of either the BNT162b2 or the mRNA-1273 mRNA SARS-CoV-2 vaccine. Negative nucleocapsid antibody results before and after vaccination confirmed that the healthy vaccine recipients had no prior SARS-CoV-2 infection. Fewer than 2.5 million PBMC per well were cultured in IMDM with around 5% human AB serum, 8.5 to 10 IU/ml IL-2 and gentamicin, plus 10 ug/ml peptides. Half of the culture medium was replaced with fresh IL-2-containing medium on days 3 and 7. Each peptide stimulation condition was cultured in triplicate wells unless otherwise noted. Using Ficoll-Paque Plus gradient centrifugation, PBMC were separated from whole blood and then either used fresh or cryopreserved at -140C. The overlapping peptide pools covered the spike proteins of SARS-CoV-2 as well as those of the common cold coronaviruses HCoV-NL63, HCoV-OC43 and HCoV-229E. Genomic DNA was extracted from cultured CD4+ T cells with the QIAamp micro DNA kit.

Sequenced here: CD4+ T cells from PBMCs cultured with HCoV-NL63 spike peptides, sampled after COVID-19 vaccination. Taken with the paper, the label for cell subset or site translates to: HCoV-NL63 spike overlapping peptide pool stimulation. This chain joins TRBV3-1 (or the pseudogene TRBV3-2) to TRBJ2-2; 10 bases in between match TRBD2. The receptor was derived from a human donor who received a COVID-19 vaccine. Some clones in this sample may be carry-over from other donors' samples. The nucleotides read TGTGCCAGCAGCCAAGTTAGAGGGACTAGCGCTAAGGGGGAGCTGTTTTTT. Protein translation: CASSQVRGTSAKGELFF.